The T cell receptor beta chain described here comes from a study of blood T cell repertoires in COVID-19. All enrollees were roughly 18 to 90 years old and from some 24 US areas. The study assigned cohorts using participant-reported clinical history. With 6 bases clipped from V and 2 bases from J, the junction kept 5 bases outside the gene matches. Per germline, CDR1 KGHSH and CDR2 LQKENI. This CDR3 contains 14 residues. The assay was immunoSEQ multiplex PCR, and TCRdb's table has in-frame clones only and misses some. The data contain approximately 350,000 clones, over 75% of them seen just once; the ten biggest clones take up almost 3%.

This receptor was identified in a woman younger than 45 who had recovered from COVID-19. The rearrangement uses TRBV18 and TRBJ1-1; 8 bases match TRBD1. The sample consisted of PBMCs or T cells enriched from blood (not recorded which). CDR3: CASSRDRTNTEAFF. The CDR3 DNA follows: TGTGCCAGCTCTCGGGACAGGACCAACACTGAAGCTTTCTTT.